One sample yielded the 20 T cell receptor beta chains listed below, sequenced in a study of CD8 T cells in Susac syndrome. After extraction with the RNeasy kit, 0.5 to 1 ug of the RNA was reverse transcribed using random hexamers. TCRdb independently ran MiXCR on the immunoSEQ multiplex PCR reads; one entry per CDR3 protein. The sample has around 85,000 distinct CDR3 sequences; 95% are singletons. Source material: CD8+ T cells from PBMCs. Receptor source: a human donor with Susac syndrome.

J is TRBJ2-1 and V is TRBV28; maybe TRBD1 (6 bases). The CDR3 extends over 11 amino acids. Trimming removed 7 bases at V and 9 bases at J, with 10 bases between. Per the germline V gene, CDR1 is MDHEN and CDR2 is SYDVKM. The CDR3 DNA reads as TGTGCCAGCACCTTAGGGGGTGAGCAGTTCTTC. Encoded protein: CASTLGGEQFF.

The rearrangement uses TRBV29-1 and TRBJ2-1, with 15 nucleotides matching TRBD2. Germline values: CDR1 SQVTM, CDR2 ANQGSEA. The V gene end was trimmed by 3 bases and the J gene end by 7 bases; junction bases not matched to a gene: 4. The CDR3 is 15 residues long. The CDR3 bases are TGCAGCGTTGATACCGGGACTAGCGGGAGGAATGAGCAGTTCTTC. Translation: CSVDTGTSGRNEQFF.

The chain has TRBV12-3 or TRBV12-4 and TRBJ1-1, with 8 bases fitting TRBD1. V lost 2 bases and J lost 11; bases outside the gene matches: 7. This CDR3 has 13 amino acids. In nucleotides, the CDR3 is TGTGCCAGCAGTTTAAGTATGGACAGGGATGCTTTCTTT. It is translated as CASSLSMDRDAFF.

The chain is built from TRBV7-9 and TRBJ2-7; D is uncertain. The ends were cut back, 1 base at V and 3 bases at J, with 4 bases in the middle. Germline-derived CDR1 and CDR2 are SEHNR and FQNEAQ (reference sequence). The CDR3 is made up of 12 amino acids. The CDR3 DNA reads TGTGCCAGCAGCTTAGTCGTCTACGAGCAGTACTTC. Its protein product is CASSLVVYEQYF. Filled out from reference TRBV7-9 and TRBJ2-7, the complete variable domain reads DTGVSQNPRHKITKRGQNVTFRCDPISEHNRLYWYRQTLGQGPEFLTYFQNEAQLEKSRLLSDRFSAERPKGSFSTLEIQRTEQGDSAMYLCASSLVVYEQYFGPGTRLTVT.

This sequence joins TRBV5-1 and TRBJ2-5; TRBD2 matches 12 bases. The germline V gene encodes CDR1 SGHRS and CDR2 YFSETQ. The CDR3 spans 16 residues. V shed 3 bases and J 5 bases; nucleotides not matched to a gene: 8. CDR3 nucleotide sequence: TGCGCCAGCAGCTCCGGACTAGCGGGAAGGGGGGAGACCCAGTACTTC. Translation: CASSSGLAGRGETQYF.

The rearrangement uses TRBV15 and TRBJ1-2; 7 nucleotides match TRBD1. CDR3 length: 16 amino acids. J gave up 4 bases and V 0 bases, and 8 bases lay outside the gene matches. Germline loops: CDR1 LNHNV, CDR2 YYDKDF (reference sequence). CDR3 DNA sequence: TGTGCCACCAGCAGAGACGCCGTGGGACAGCTCTATGGCTACACCTTC. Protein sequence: CATSRDAVGQLYGYTF.

DNA for the CDR3: TGTGCCAGCAGACCCGTAGCGGGGGCGAACACCGGGGAGCTGTTTTTT. This translates into CASRPVAGANTGELFF. The chain is built from TRBV2 and TRBJ2-2; 9 nucleotides line up with TRBD2. This CDR3 contains 16 residues. Germline CDR1 reads SNHLY; CDR2 reads FYNNEI. Trimming at V came to 6 bases and at J to 0 bases, leaving 5 bases not matched to a gene.

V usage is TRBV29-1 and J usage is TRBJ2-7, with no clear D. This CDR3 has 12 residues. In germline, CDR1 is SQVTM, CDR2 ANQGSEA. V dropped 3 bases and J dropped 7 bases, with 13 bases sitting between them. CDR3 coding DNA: TGCAGCGTTGACGCCGGACCCGAGGAGCAGTACTTC. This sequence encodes CSVDAGPEEQYF.

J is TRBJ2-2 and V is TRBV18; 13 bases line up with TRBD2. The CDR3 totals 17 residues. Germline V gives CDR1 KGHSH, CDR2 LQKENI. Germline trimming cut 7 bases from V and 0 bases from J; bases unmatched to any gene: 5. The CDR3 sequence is CASLQGLAGPNTGELFF. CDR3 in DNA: TGTGCCAGCTTACAGGGACTAGCGGGACCGAACACCGGGGAGCTGTTTTTT.

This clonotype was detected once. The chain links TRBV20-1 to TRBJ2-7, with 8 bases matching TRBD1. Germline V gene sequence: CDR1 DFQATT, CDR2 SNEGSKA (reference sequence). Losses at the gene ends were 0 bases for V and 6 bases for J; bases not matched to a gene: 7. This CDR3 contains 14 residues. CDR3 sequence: CSARDIGTGAEQYF. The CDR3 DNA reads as TGCAGTGCTAGAGATATAGGGACAGGCGCCGAGCAGTACTTC.

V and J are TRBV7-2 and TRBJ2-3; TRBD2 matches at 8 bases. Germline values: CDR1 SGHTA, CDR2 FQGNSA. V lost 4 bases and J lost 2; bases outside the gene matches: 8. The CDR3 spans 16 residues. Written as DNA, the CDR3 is TGTGCCAGCAGCTCCAACTTAGCGGGAACCACAGATACGCAGTATTTT. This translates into CASSSNLAGTTDTQYF.

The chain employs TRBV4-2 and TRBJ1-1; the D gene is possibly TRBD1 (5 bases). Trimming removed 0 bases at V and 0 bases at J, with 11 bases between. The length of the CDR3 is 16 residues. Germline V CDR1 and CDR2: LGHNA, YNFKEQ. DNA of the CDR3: TGTGCCAGCAGCCAAGAGCACCAGACAGTGAACACTGAAGCTTTCTTT. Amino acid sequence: CASSQEHQTVNTEAFF.

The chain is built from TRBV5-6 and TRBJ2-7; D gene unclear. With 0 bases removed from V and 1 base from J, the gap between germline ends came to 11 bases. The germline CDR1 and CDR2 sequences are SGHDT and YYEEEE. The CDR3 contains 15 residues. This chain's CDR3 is CASSLDRTASYEQYF. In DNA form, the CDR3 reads TGTGCCAGCAGCTTGGATAGGACGGCGTCCTACGAGCAGTACTTC.

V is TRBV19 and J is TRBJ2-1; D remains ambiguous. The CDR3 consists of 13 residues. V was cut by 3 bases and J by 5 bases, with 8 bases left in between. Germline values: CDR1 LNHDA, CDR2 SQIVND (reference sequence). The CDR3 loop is CASSIWSNNEQFF. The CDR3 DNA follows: TGTGCCAGTAGTATCTGGAGTAACAATGAGCAGTTCTTC.

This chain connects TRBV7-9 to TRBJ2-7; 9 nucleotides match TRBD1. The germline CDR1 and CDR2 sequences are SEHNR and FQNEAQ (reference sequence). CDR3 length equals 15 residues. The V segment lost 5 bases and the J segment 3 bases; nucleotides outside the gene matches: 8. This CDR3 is CASSPGTGYGYEQYF. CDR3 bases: TGTGCCAGCAGCCCCGGGACAGGGTATGGCTACGAGCAGTACTTC.

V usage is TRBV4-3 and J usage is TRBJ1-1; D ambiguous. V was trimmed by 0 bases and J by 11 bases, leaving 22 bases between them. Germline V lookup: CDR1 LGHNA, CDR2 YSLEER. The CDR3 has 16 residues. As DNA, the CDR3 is TGCGCCAGCAGCCAAGATACGGAGTCGATTGTCGATGTGGCTTTCTTT. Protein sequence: CASSQDTESIVDVAFF.

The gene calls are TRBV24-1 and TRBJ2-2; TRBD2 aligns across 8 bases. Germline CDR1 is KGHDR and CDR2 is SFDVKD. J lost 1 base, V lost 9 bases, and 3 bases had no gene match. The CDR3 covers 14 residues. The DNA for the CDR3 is TGTGCCACCTCCGGGACTAGGAACACCGGGGAGCTGTTTTTT. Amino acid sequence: CATSGTRNTGELFF.

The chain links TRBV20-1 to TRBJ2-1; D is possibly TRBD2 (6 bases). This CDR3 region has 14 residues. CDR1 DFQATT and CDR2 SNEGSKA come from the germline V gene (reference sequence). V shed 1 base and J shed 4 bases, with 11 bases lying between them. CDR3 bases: TGCAGTGCTAGAGGCGGGACGAATTACAATGAGCAGTTCTTC. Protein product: CSARGGTNYNEQFF.

This CDR3 reads CASSSGTSGRGEQYF. The CDR3 nucleotides read TGTGCCAGCAGCTCCGGGACTAGCGGGAGAGGGGAGCAGTACTTC. The V gene is TRBV14, the J gene TRBJ2-7, with 14 bases that match TRBD2. Losses at the gene ends were 5 bases for V and 7 bases for J; bases not matched to a gene: 7. CDR3 length equals 15 residues. CDR1 and CDR2 from the germline V gene are SGHDN and FVKESK.

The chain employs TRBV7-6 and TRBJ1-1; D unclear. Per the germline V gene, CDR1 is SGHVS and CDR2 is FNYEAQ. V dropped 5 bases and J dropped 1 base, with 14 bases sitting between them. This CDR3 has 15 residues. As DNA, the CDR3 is TGTGCCAGCAGCGCTATGACCGGAGCGAACACTGAAGCTTTCTTT. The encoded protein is CASSAMTGANTEAFF.